This T cell receptor (beta chain) was recorded in a study of blood T cell repertoires in COVID-19. Looking at the study overall: Some COVID-19 samples were acute and others convalescent; all came from the United States, Italy and Spain.

This table comes from immunoSEQ multiplex PCR, and its TCRdb copy is limited to in-frame clones, with some not included. The sample has about 250,000 clones, about 91% seen once; the top ten hold about 6.7%. CDR1 and CDR2 (germline): MGHDK, SYGVNS. The CDR3 loop spans 17 amino acids. V was clipped by 1 base and J by 7 bases; unmatched bases: 11. Sequencing was carried out using peripheral blood. The source of this sequence is a woman between 25 and 40 years old with COVID-19, enrolled during active disease. The V gene is TRBV25-1, the J gene TRBJ2-1, with TRBD2 matching over 9 bases. CDR3 loop: CASSELVFAGGLNEQFF. DNA of the CDR3: TGTGCCAGCAGTGAATTAGTCTTTGCGGGGGGGTTGAATGAGCAGTTCTTC.